The present entry profiles one T cell receptor beta chain with its context. Germline V gene lookup returns CDR1 ENHRY and CDR2 SYGVKD. J gave up 4 bases and V 4 bases, and 10 bases lay outside the gene matches. This CDR3 is built from 16 residues. This sample was taken from a study of blood T cell repertoires in COVID-19. About the research overall: Samples came from the United States, Italy and Spain, spanning acute and convalescent COVID-19. T cells, B-cell-depleted T cells, or PBMCs supplied cDNA or gDNA.

In the original analysis: Scientists estimated how many nucleated cells there were by amplifying reference gene primers. The assay was immunoSEQ multiplex PCR, and TCRdb's table has in-frame clones only and misses some. The DNA was the basis for D and trimming; V, J and clone size are from that table. The data show around 250,000 clones, roughly nine tenths seen once. The sample comprised peripheral blood. This clonotype was sampled from a middle-aged woman who had recovered from COVID-19. The rearrangement links TRBV10-3 to TRBJ2-3; 8 nucleotides line up with TRBD2. Here the CDR3 reads CAISGSASGQADTQYF. In nucleotides, the CDR3 is TGTGCCATCAGTGGTTCGGCTAGCGGGCAGGCAGATACGCAGTATTTT.